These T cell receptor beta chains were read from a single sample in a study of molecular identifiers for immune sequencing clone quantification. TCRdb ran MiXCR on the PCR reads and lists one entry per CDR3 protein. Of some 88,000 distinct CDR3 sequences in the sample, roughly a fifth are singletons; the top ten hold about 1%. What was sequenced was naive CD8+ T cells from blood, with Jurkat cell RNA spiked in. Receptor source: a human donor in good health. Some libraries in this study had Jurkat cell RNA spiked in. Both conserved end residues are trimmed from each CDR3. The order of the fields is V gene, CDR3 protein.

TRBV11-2,ASSSSPTGLYEQY
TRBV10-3,AISPGQHNEKLF
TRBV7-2,ASSFSRLYEQY
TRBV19,ASSILPQGNEQF
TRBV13,ASSLGQGDSHNSPLH
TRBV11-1,ASSLGWTQQY
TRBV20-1,SAPRGWGAGNEQF
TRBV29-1,SVEDPLAETYEQY
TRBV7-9,ASFPPFAEVPQETQY
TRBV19,ASTEGVVTDTQY
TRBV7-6,ASRAGFNEKLF
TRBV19,ATDDSHNEQF
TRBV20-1,SARVRARREIGTDTQY
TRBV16,ASSQKMGQRISPGTQY
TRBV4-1,ASSQGISSRSGNTIY
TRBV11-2,ASSDRKEAAVQETQY
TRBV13,ASSSPGKMAF
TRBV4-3,ASSQLGSGDEQF
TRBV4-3,ASSHGQGSYNEQF
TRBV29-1,SVEAETGNTIY
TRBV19,ASSITGSTYEQY
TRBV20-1,SASPGFGTEAF
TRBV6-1,ASSETGIFPEAF
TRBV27,ASSIGTGVAYEQY
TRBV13,ASSGRGIDQPQH
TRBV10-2,ASSPVGSGAYEQY
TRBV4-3,ASSQVAGDEQF
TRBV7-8,ASSFSLAGGSYEQY
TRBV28,ASSSRTSGEYNEQF
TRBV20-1,SAEVLAKSTDTQY
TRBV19,ASSDPDRGRAYGYT
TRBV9,ASSVAGTTQETQY
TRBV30,AWSASLEQY
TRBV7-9,ASSSQGTVDSEQY
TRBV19,ASSISSSPSYEQY
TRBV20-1,SARDLAGPYEQH
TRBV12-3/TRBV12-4,ASRLGQGAGGNTEAF
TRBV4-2,ASSQGLNTGELF
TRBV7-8,ASSLGRGPYNEQF
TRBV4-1,ASSQRTGGAAYEQY
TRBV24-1,ATSDLQNVLT
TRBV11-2,ASSSTEEQETRY
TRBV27,ASSFMSDSDTQY
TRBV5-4,ASSLKSHEQY
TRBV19,ASRSRGLETQY
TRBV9,ASSPRTGSYTEAF